These 19 T cell receptor beta chains share one sample of origin, sequenced in a study of shared clonotypes between healthy human individuals. It was CD45RO-negative cells, positively selected for CCR7, that made up naive CD8 cells, with terminally differentiated effector memory CD45RA+ cells excluded. The data were produced by immunoSEQ multiplex PCR, yet TCRdb's version contains in-frame clones alone and is incomplete. The sample has hundreds of thousands of clones, approximately 95% seen once. Sequencing was performed on naive CD8+ T cells sorted from blood. These receptors originate from a woman aged 25 to 39 in good health.

The rearrangement joins TRBV14 to TRBJ2-1; TRBD2 matches at 10 bases. The CDR3 extends over 19 amino acids. Per the germline V gene, CDR1 is SGHDN and CDR2 is FVKESK. Trimming at V came to 4 bases and at J to 4 bases, leaving 16 bases not matched to a gene. CDR3 residues: CASSLLAGVSGVFYNEQFF. The CDR3 DNA reads TGTGCCAGCAGCCTGCTAGCGGGAGTTTCAGGGGTCTTTTACAATGAGCAGTTCTTC. The complete variable domain, with remaining parts taken from reference TRBV14 and TRBJ2-1, reads EAGVTQFPSHSVIEKGQTVTLRCDPISGHDNLYWYRRVMGKEIKFLLHFVKESKQDESGMPNNRFLAERTGGTYSTLKVQPAELEDSGVYFCASSLLAGVSGVFYNEQFFGPGTRLTVL.

V usage is TRBV27 and J usage is TRBJ2-2, with D possibly TRBD1 on 7 matching bases. The length of the CDR3 is 15 residues. V was pared by 3 bases and J by 6 bases, with 14 bases between. Germline assignment: CDR1 MNHEY and CDR2 SMNVEV (reference sequence). The CDR3, as DNA: TGTGCCAGCAGTTTCGGAGGGGGCGAAGCCGGGGAGCTGTTTTTT. As protein: CASSFGGGEAGELFF.

V is TRBV14 and J is TRBJ2-1, with 13 nucleotides matching TRBD2. This CDR3 has 14 amino acids. V was clipped by 8 bases and J by 6 bases; unmatched bases: 4. Germline V lookup: CDR1 SGHDN, CDR2 FVKESK. The CDR3 DNA reads as TGTGCCAGCTCACTAGCGGGAGGGCCCAATGAGCAGTTCTTC. It translates to CASSLAGGPNEQFF.

The CDR3 DNA sequence: TGTGCCAGCGGAAGGTTCCCCCCGGAAGCTTTCTTT. It is translated as CASGRFPPEAFF. The chain has TRBV9 and TRBJ1-1; D not certain. With 7 bases removed from V and 8 bases from J, the gap between germline ends came to 15 bases. The CDR3 consists of 12 residues. Germline CDR1 SGDLS, CDR2 YYNGEE.

The chain joins TRBV15 to TRBJ2-5; weak D call: TRBD1 (6 bases). CDR1 LNHNV and CDR2 YYDKDF come from the germline V gene (reference sequence). V lost 7 bases, J lost 0 bases, and 15 bases lay in between. The length of the CDR3 is 15 residues. The CDR3 nucleotides read TGTGCCACCACAGCGGACAGACTGTACCAAGAGACCCAGTACTTC. As protein: CATTADRLYQETQYF.

This sequence joins TRBV4-1 and TRBJ2-7; TRBD2 agrees at 8 bases. The junction had 15 bases not matched to a gene; V was cut back by 3 bases and J by 5 bases. Germline CDR1 is MGHRA and CDR2 is YSYEKL. The CDR3 runs 17 residues. The CDR3 here is CASSQVLSGTPPHEQYF. Written as DNA, the CDR3 is TGCGCCAGCAGCCAGGTTCTTAGCGGGACACCGCCCCACGAGCAGTACTTC.

V and J are TRBV28 and TRBJ2-3, with no clear D. This CDR3 has 11 residues. From germline, CDR1 is MDHEN and CDR2 SYDVKM. V was clipped by 7 bases and J by 6 bases, with 8 bases between them. The CDR3 region is CASTARDTQYF. Here the CDR3 DNA reads TGTGCCAGCACCGCCAGGGATACGCAGTATTTT.

This chain links TRBV19 with TRBJ2-1; TRBD1 matches at 7 bases. The length of the CDR3 is 12 residues. Looked up from germline, CDR1 is LNHDA and CDR2 is SQIVND (reference sequence). V dropped 4 bases and J dropped 10; count of bases not matched to a gene: 4. The CDR3 sequence: CASSSRGYEQFF. As DNA, the CDR3 is TGTGCCAGTAGTAGCAGGGGGTACGAGCAGTTCTTC.

This clone was seen only a few times. The V gene is TRBV2, the J gene TRBJ1-3; D not certain. Trimming cost V 6 bases and J 7 bases, with 7 bases left between them. Germline-derived CDR1 and CDR2 are SNHLY and FYNNEI. This CDR3 contains 11 residues. CDR3: CASRGSNTIYF. For the CDR3, the DNA is TGTGCCAGCAGGGGTTCGAACACCATATATTTT.

This clone has a handful of counts. This CDR3 reads CASSQTGEVYEQYF. The CDR3 DNA reads TGTGCCAGCAGCCAGACAGGGGAAGTCTACGAGCAGTACTTC. The V gene is TRBV6-5, the J gene TRBJ2-7, with 8 bases that match TRBD1. This CDR3 comprises 14 residues. CDR1 and CDR2 from the germline V gene are MNHEY and SVGAGI. The ends lost 6 bases at V and 3 bases at J; junction bases unmatched: 7.

This sequence joins TRBV27 and TRBJ1-3; D is ambiguous. In germline, CDR1 is MNHEY, CDR2 SMNVEV (reference sequence). V gave up 6 bases and J gave up 0 bases, with 15 bases separating them. CDR3 length: 16 residues. CDR3 protein: CASRALGRSSGNTIYF. The CDR3 region has the DNA TGTGCCAGCAGGGCCCTGGGGAGGTCCTCTGGAAACACCATATATTTT.

The chain recombines TRBV2 with TRBJ2-2; TRBD1 is a possible D gene (5 bases). The CDR3 spans 15 residues. Germline V gene data show CDR1 as SNHLY and CDR2 as FYNNEI. V gave up 5 bases and J gave up 0 bases, with 10 bases separating them. CDR3 in amino acids: CASSFAGTNTGELFF. The CDR3 nucleotides read TGTGCCAGCAGTTTCGCAGGGACGAACACCGGGGAGCTGTTTTTT.

This clone was detected once. The chain carries TRBV4-1 and TRBJ1-4; D not resolved. The V gene's germline CDR1 is MGHRA and CDR2 YSYEKL. V was trimmed by 3 bases and J by 0 bases, leaving 11 bases between them. The CDR3 is 16 residues long. The CDR3 DNA reads TGCGCCAGCAGCCAGAGGCCGAGCGCAACTAATGAAAAACTGTTTTTT. Translation gives CASSQRPSATNEKLFF.

This chain joins TRBV5-6 and TRBJ1-2; TRBD1 matches 11 bases. This CDR3 has 15 residues. Germline values: CDR1 SGHDT, CDR2 YYEEEE. V shed 2 bases and J 6 bases; nucleotides not matched to a gene: 6. CDR3 amino acids: CASSFPGQGGHGYTF. The DNA of the CDR3 is TGTGCCAGCAGCTTTCCGGGACAGGGGGGGCATGGCTACACCTTC.

The chain links TRBV6-6 to TRBJ2-5; 12 bases match TRBD2. This CDR3 has 16 amino acids. V was clipped by 1 base and J by 5 bases; unmatched bases: 5. CDR1 is MNHNY, CDR2 SVGAGI, per germline (reference sequence). The CDR3 DNA is TGTGCCAGCAGTTACTGGACTAGCGGGAAGGCCGAGACCCAGTACTTC. Its protein product is CASSYWTSGKAETQYF.

J is TRBJ2-5 and V is TRBV4-1; the D gene could be TRBD1 or TRBD2 (5 bases each). V was shortened by 4 bases and J by 7 bases, with 22 bases between the two germline ends. CDR1 is MGHRA, CDR2 YSYEKL, per germline. The length of the CDR3 is 16 residues. CDR3 loop: CASSPRVGDAPGTQYF. The CDR3, as DNA: TGCGCCAGCAGCCCCAGGGTGGGAGACGCGCCCGGGACCCAGTACTTC.

Details on this clone: This sample includes further DNA sequences coding for the same CDR3. The chain joins TRBV2 to TRBJ1-1; D gene uncertain. In germline, CDR1 is SNHLY, CDR2 FYNNEI. The CDR3 runs to 12 residues. The V end lost 2 bases, the J end lost 2 bases, and 3 bases lay between the germline ends. As DNA, the CDR3 is TGTGCCAGCAGTGAACTTAACACTGAAGCTTTCTTT. Its protein is CASSELNTEAFF.

The J gene is TRBJ2-7, the V gene TRBV19; D ambiguous. In germline, CDR1 is LNHDA, CDR2 SQIVND (reference sequence). There are 13 residues in the CDR3. V was clipped by 7 bases and J by 1 base, with 11 bases between them. The CDR3 protein is CASMPPDSYEQYF. Written as DNA, the CDR3 is TGTGCCAGTATGCCGCCTGATTCCTACGAGCAGTACTTC.

The chain joins TRBV27 to TRBJ1-2; 7 nucleotides match TRBD1. V lost 1 base to trimming and J lost 8 bases; unmatched junction nucleotides: 13. Germline V gene data show CDR1 as MNHEY and CDR2 as SMNVEV (reference sequence). CDR3 length: 16 residues. The CDR3 region has the DNA TGTGCCAGCAGTTTATTTAAGGGGGCCCGACCGGGAGGCTACACCTTC. It codes for CASSLFKGARPGGYTF.